Listed here is a single TCR beta chain. The sample is drawn from a study of PD-L1 blockade in urothelial cancer. Overall study context: Atezolizumab was started by patients in 2014 at 1,200 mg intravenously every 3 weeks. Median T cell yield from blood was 141,255.

The time point was: pretreatment peripheral blood. Urothelial carcinoma in patients was locally advanced or metastatic. The CDR3 sequence is 15 residues long. V was pared by 2 bases and J by 7 bases, with 17 bases between. CDR1 is SEHNR, CDR2 FQNEAQ, per germline (reference sequence). The method was immunoSEQ multiplex PCR; TCRdb's version includes in-frame clones alone and lacks a portion of them. The sample lists about 38,000 clones; around four fifths were seen once. The sample consisted of PBMCs, taken around atezolizumab (anti-PD-L1) treatment. The chain links TRBV7-9 to TRBJ1-2, with no clear D. This TCR was recovered from a man at least 80 years old with urothelial cancer. The CDR3 loop is CASSLTETRFGGYTF. The CDR3 region has the DNA TGTGCCAGCAGCTTAACAGAGACCAGGTTCGGTGGCTACACCTTC. The entire variable domain, with the rest obtained from reference TRBV7-9 and TRBJ1-2, is as follows: DTGVSQNPRHKITKRGQNVTFRCDPISEHNRLYWYRQTLGQGPEFLTYFQNEAQLEKSRLLSDRFSAERPKGSFSTLEIQRTEQGDSAMYLCASSLTETRFGGYTFGSGTRLTVV.